One and the same sample provided the 2 T cell receptor beta chains below, sequenced in a study of Graves' ophthalmopathy and Graves' hyperthyroidism. RNA transcripts yielded amplified TCR beta CDR3 regions. First-round RT-PCR employed HTBI primers, with a second-round multiplex PCR after it. TCRdb itself ran the multiplex PCR reads through MiXCR, one entry per CDR3 protein. The table lists under 350,000 distinct CDR3 sequences, roughly a sixth of them singletons. The sequenced sample consisted of peripheral blood. These receptor sequences come from an adult man with Graves' ophthalmopathy.

This clonotype was observed many times. The chain employs TRBV12-3 or TRBV12-4 and TRBJ1-2; the match to TRBD1 covers 7 bases. This CDR3 comprises 14 residues. After removal of 5 bases from V and 2 bases from J, the junction contained 5 bases not matched to a gene. The CDR3 nucleotides read TGTGCCAGCAGTCGACAGGGCCGAAACTATGGCTACACCTTC. This sequence encodes CASSRQGRNYGYTF.

This clonotype was detected many times. The V gene is TRBV15, the J gene TRBJ2-5; 13 bases align to TRBD2. The junction had 5 bases not matched to a gene; V was cut back by 0 bases and J by 10 bases. Germline V CDR1 and CDR2: LNHNV, YYDKDF (reference sequence). This CDR3 has 15 residues. The CDR3 protein is CATSRETTSGGLQYF. The CDR3 DNA sequence: TGTGCCACCAGCAGAGAGACGACTAGCGGGGGGCTCCAGTACTTC.